These T cell receptor beta chains were read from a single sample in a study of beta chain features in type 1 diabetes. The assay was immunoSEQ multiplex PCR, and TCRdb's table has in-frame clones only and misses some. The data contain about 650,000 clones, around an eighth of them seen just once; the ten biggest clones take up roughly 0.12%. The material sequenced was naive CD4+ T cells from blood. The receptors stem from a man aged 30-40 years with type 1 diabetes. CDR3s include the opening cysteine and the closing phenylalanine or tryptophan.

v_call	cdr3_aa
TRBV4-3	CASSFSGTEGNSPLHF
TRBV18	CASSPLTDPEAFF
TRBV7-3	CASSLGQLTGELFF
TRBV5-4	CASSLVARPRMNTEAFF
TRBV7-2	CASSLTGTGDYEQYF
TRBV2	CASNTGPYNEQFF
TRBV4-2	CASSQDARRGNTEAFF
TRBV7-9	CASSLAASGGHTQYF
TRBV18	CANSPRSSGGNNEQFF
TRBV11-2	CASSLQGQGVSPLHF
TRBV30	CAWSPGRTVSGNTIYF
TRBV7-3	CASSLTPGGGYTF
TRBV29-1	CSVARQTQETQYF
TRBV30	CAWSRGPTYEQYF
TRBV7-9	CASSGQGLETQYF
TRBV28	CASSSGPLNSPLHF
TRBV19	CASSIVGAAPNEQFF
TRBV9	CASSLTTGGFTGELFF
TRBV7-2	CASSPGVAGLSYEQYF
TRBV27	CASSSQLGSLDTQYF
TRBV30	CAWSVGASLLVDF
TRBV19	CASSISASGGLTDTQYF
TRBV11-2	CASSLPAGAGNTIYF
TRBV7-9	CASSFTTGRETQYF
TRBV4-3	CASSQDAIVNEQFF
TRBV7-2	CASSLAQPQGGTWQYF
TRBV9	CASSVQDTIYF
TRBV19	CASSEQFGHGYTF
TRBV10-2	CASRSGTGPYEQYF
TRBV25-1	CASSDNGLGEQYF
TRBV4-3	CASSLEPQGVGGTNTGELFF
TRBV5-4	CASSLAGNYGYTF
TRBV7-9	CASSLLDQDTQYF
TRBV5-6	CASSLTGSSYEQYF
TRBV29-1	CSVEVQGGTEAFF
TRBV5-1	CASSSGTHAVISTDTQYF
TRBV18	CASSPTGPNLKGGYTF
TRBV5-1	CASFTAPGSPLHF
TRBV19	CASSMVQGVAGELFF
TRBV25-1	CASSEFVGAEGYTF
TRBV10-3	CAISEPSREFNTDTQYF
TRBV5-1	CASSLDPGQTYGYTF
TRBV13	CASSLGMVGTGTDTQYF
TRBV28	CASINGQGSSYEQYF
TRBV7-2	CAGRSGLNGYTF
TRBV2	CASRRDLTNYGYTF
TRBV10-3	CAIFGGPDGYTF
TRBV4-3	CASSQGMPAYEQYF
TRBV19	CASSILQGGTDTQYF
TRBV5-4	CASSLADGGGAYEQYF
TRBV2	CASSTRYLSRNTGELFF
TRBV4-3	CASSLQGVRSSYNSPLHF
TRBV7-9	CASSLDGTGYEQYF
TRBV10-3	CASRLAGDNTGELFF
TRBV5-4	CASSLGGFGDEQFF